The 21 T cell receptor beta chains below come from one sample, sequenced in a study of T-cell reconstitution after alpha-beta-depleted transplantation in children. Researchers prepared the TCRbeta library using unique molecular identifiers, the study reports. Each CDR3 protein is one row after TCRdb ran MiXCR on the PCR reads. The table records some 450,000 distinct CDR3 sequences, 43% of them present only once. Specimen: PBMCs, collected before TCRalphabeta/CD19-depleted stem cell transplant. The receptor set was obtained from a girl aged 2 to 9 with aplastic anemia, due to receive a stem cell transplant.

CDR3 amino acids: CASSYRDRLRYNYGYTF. The CDR3 bases are TGTGCCAGCAGTTACAGGGACAGGCTTCGCTATAACTATGGCTACACCTTC. The V call is TRBV6-5, the J call TRBJ1-2; TRBD1 aligns across 8 bases. Germline V gene sequence: CDR1 MNHEY, CDR2 SVGAGI. The V and J ends lost 2 bases and 1 base, in that order; junction bases with no gene match: 9. This CDR3 is 17 amino acids long.

V and J are TRBV20-1 and TRBJ2-7, with TRBD2 identical over 13 bases. The CDR3 consists of 17 residues. Looked up from germline, CDR1 is DFQATT and CDR2 is SNEGSKA (reference sequence). Unmatched junction bases numbered 10, after V lost 0 bases and J lost 5 bases. For the CDR3, the DNA is TGCAGTGCTAGAGATCCCCCGACTAGCGGGAGGTTAAACGAGCAGTACTTC. The encoded protein is CSARDPPTSGRLNEQYF.

Notes on this clonotype: Just one base apart from a much larger clone, this may be a read error. The chain carries TRBV7-9 and TRBJ2-7; D remains unclear. CDR3 length: 13 amino acids. CDR1 and CDR2 (germline): SEHNR, FQNEAQ (reference sequence). V lost 5 bases and J lost 1, with 9 bases in between. The CDR3 here is CASSPEISYEQYF. The CDR3 DNA reads TGTGCCAGCAGCCCCGAGATATCCTACGAGCAGTACTTC.

This chain links TRBV29-1 with TRBJ2-1; 11 bases agree with TRBD1. The CDR3 is 15 amino acids. Trimming removed 0 bases from V and 8 bases from J; junction bases left unmatched: 6. Germline CDR1 reads SQVTM; CDR2 reads ANQGSEA. The DNA for the CDR3 is TGCAGCGTTGAAGATGGACAGGGGGCCGTCCATGAGCAGTTCTTC. Its protein product is CSVEDGQGAVHEQFF.

V usage is TRBV29-1 and J usage is TRBJ2-3, with D possibly TRBD2 on 6 matching bases. Deletions cut 2 bases from V and 4 bases from J, with 16 bases between. Germline V gene lookup returns CDR1 SQVTM and CDR2 ANQGSEA. The CDR3 extends over 15 amino acids. The CDR3 DNA reads TGCAGCGTTGAAAGTCACGGGGGTAGAGCAGATACGCAGTATTTT. This codes for CSVESHGGRADTQYF.

This clonotype has a handful of counts. V and J are TRBV12-5 and TRBJ2-1; 7 bases are a match to TRBD1. This CDR3 is built from 15 residues. V gave up 3 bases and J gave up 0 bases; unmatched junction bases: 2. Germline V gene lookup returns CDR1 LGHNT and CDR2 FRNRAP. CDR3 sequence reads: CASGLQGSSYNEQFF. The CDR3 region has the DNA TGTGCTAGTGGTTTACAGGGGAGCTCCTACAATGAGCAGTTCTTC.

This chain connects TRBV6-5 to TRBJ2-4; the D is unclear. The germline V gene has CDR1 MNHEY and CDR2 SVGAGI. This CDR3 region has 17 residues. The ends were cut back, 1 base at V and 0 bases at J, with 13 bases in the middle. CDR3: CASSYFRRSRAKNIQYF. The CDR3 nucleotides read TGTGCCAGCAGTTACTTCCGACGGTCCCGAGCCAAAAACATTCAGTACTTC.

This chain uses TRBV20-1 with TRBJ2-1; TRBD2 aligns across 8 bases. This CDR3 comprises 20 residues. J was trimmed by 0 bases and V by 5 bases; bases with no gene match: 21. Germline CDR1 reads DFQATT; CDR2 reads SNEGSKA (reference sequence). In DNA, the CDR3 is TGCAGTGCTCCCCCGTGGGTTAGCGGGACCTACCGCAGCTCCTACAATGAGCAGTTCTTC. Its translation is CSAPPWVSGTYRSSYNEQFF.

The chain recombines TRBV4-2 with TRBJ2-1, with 9 positions matching TRBD2. Germline CDR1 and CDR2: LGHNA and YNFKEQ. Trimming cost V 0 bases and J 4 bases; bases outside gene matches: 4. This CDR3 is 16 amino acids long. The CDR3 region is CASSQDVAGGYNEQFF. The CDR3 nucleotides are TGTGCCAGCAGCCAAGATGTGGCGGGAGGGTACAATGAGCAGTTCTTC.

J is TRBJ2-6 and V is TRBV4-3; 12 nucleotides line up with TRBD1. Germline CDR1 reads LGHNA; CDR2 reads YSLEER. The CDR3 extends over 18 amino acids. The V gene end was trimmed by 1 base and the J gene end by 3 bases; junction bases not matched to a gene: 4. The DNA of the CDR3 is TGCGCCAGCAGCCAAGGCGGGACAGGGGGCATTGGGGCCAACGTCCTGACTTTC. It specifies CASSQGGTGGIGANVLTF.

This clonotype came up a few times. Here the CDR3 reads CASSLFGGGITGELFF. In DNA, the CDR3 is TGTGCCAGCAGCTTATTCGGGGGCGGTATCACCGGGGAGCTGTTTTTT. The chain uses TRBV7-3 and TRBJ2-2; D assignment may be TRBD1 or TRBD2 (6 bases each). The V end lost 2 bases, the J end lost 4 bases, and 14 bases lay between the germline ends. Germline CDR1 reads SGHTA; CDR2 reads FQGTGA. The CDR3 covers 16 residues.

This chain links TRBV20-1 with TRBJ2-7, with D possibly being TRBD1 (5 bases). V was shortened by 1 base and J by 5 bases, with 9 bases between the two germline ends. Germline CDR1 is DFQATT and CDR2 is SNEGSKA (reference sequence). The CDR3 covers 12 residues. The CDR3 sequence: CSARGGQHEQYF. DNA for the CDR3: TGCAGTGCTAGAGGGGGCCAGCACGAGCAGTACTTC.

This clonotype occurred a few times. This chain connects TRBV6-5 to TRBJ1-1, with D hard to call. Germline CDR1 and CDR2: MNHEY and SVGAGI. Deletions cut 1 base from V and 4 bases from J, with 13 bases between. CDR3 size: 15 residues. In DNA, the CDR3 is TGTGCCAGCAGTTACTACGGTTCTCGGAGCACTGAAGCTTTCTTT. It yields the protein CASSYYGSRSTEAFF.

This sequence joins TRBV5-1 and TRBJ2-1; TRBD2 might be the D (6 bases). Germline V gives CDR1 SGHRS, CDR2 YFSETQ. This CDR3 spans 14 amino acids. Between the trimmed V and J ends, which lost 1 base and 4 bases, there was a span of 9 bases. The chain's CDR3 is CASSLFRGYNEQFF. The CDR3 nucleotides read TGCGCCAGCAGCTTGTTCCGGGGGTACAATGAGCAGTTCTTC.

This clonotype was seen a handful of times. DNA of the CDR3: TGTGCCAGCAGCCCCAGACTAGCGGGGGGGCGGGAGACCCAGTACTTC. Encoded protein: CASSPRLAGGRETQYF. The chain is built from TRBV7-6 and TRBJ2-5; 14 bases align to TRBD2. The CDR3 length is 16 residues. The junction had 7 bases not matched to a gene; V was cut back by 5 bases and J by 5 bases. Germline V CDR1 and CDR2: SGHVS, FNYEAQ.

The genes are TRBV20-1 and TRBJ2-7; 9 bases line up with TRBD2. Trimming removed 3 bases from V and 4 bases from J; junction bases left unmatched: 13. The CDR3 spans 16 residues. Germline V lookup: CDR1 DFQATT, CDR2 SNEGSKA (reference sequence). CDR3 sequence: CSASLWEAGGLYEQYF. CDR3 DNA: TGCAGTGCTAGCCTATGGGAAGCGGGAGGTCTATACGAGCAGTACTTC.

The chain joins TRBV29-1 to TRBJ1-1; 7 bases fit TRBD1. The V and J ends lost 7 bases and 0 bases, in that order; junction bases with no gene match: 5. Germline V gives CDR1 SQVTM, CDR2 ANQGSEA. The CDR3 extends over 13 amino acids. CDR3: CSAGGQMNTEAFF. CDR3 coding DNA: TGCAGCGCTGGGGGACAGATGAACACTGAAGCTTTCTTT.

This clonotype was seen a few times. The chain recombines TRBV27 with TRBJ2-7; the D gene is possibly TRBD2 (5 bases). CDR1 and CDR2 (germline): MNHEY, SMNVEV (reference sequence). V lost 6 bases and J lost 2, with 17 bases in between. The CDR3 runs to 15 residues. The CDR3 reads CASRAKSTGTYEQYF. CDR3 nucleotides: TGTGCCAGCAGAGCGAAATCTACGGGAACCTACGAGCAGTACTTC.

The genes are TRBV6-1 and TRBJ2-2; 9 bases line up with TRBD1. CDR1 is MNHNS and CDR2 is SASEGT in the germline V gene. Trimming removed 6 bases from V and 6 bases from J; junction bases left unmatched: 14. There are 17 residues in the CDR3. The CDR3 spells CASRPPGTGKGSGELFF. DNA of the CDR3: TGTGCCAGCAGACCGCCGGGGACAGGGAAGGGTTCCGGGGAGCTGTTTTTT.

Written as DNA, the CDR3 is TGTGCCAGCAGCCTTGGTTGGGCAGACCAGCCCCAGCATTTT. It is translated as CASSLGWADQPQHF. The V call is TRBV27, the J call TRBJ1-5; D not certain. Deletions cut 6 bases from V and 7 bases from J, with 16 bases between. Germline CDR1 is MNHEY and CDR2 is SMNVEV (reference sequence). The CDR3 has 14 residues.

Here the CDR3 reads CASSQARDRGTGELFF. The CDR3 bases are TGTGCCAGCAGCCAGGCGAGGGACAGGGGCACCGGGGAGCTGTTTTTT. The chain is built from TRBV3-1 and TRBJ2-2; 10 bases map to TRBD1. CDR3 length equals 16 residues. Germline V CDR1 and CDR2: LGHDT, YNNKEL (reference sequence). V was clipped by 3 bases and J by 4 bases; unmatched bases: 5.